This entry lists 28 T cell receptor beta chains sequenced from one sample in a study of OX40 agonist ivuxolimab in advanced cancers. Sequencing used immunoSEQ multiplex PCR; TCRdb keeps in-frame clones, though not all of them. The sample has some 57,000 clones, 75% to 90% seen once. Specimen: CD4+ or CD8+ T cells sorted from blood, collected in a trial of the OX40 agonist ivuxolimab. The receptors originated from an adult with an advanced solid tumor such as melanoma, head and neck, liver or kidney cancer.

This clone is a singleton in its sample. The chain is built from TRBV5-6 and TRBJ1-1; D unresolved. There are 15 residues in the CDR3. V dropped 0 bases and J dropped 3 bases, with 12 bases sitting between them. Germline V gene data show CDR1 as SGHDT and CDR2 as YYEEEE. This CDR3 is CASSLEPGEDTEAFF. The CDR3 region has the DNA TGTGCCAGCAGCTTGGAGCCCGGGGAGGACACTGAAGCTTTCTTT.

The rearrangement uses TRBV27 and TRBJ1-1; TRBD1 aligns across 7 bases. Germline V gene sequence: CDR1 MNHEY, CDR2 SMNVEV (reference sequence). Trimming cost V 6 bases and J 0 bases; bases outside gene matches: 4. CDR3 length: 14 amino acids. The CDR3 reads CASRQGNMNTEAFF. CDR3 nucleotide sequence: TGTGCCAGCAGACAGGGGAACATGAACACTGAAGCTTTCTTT.

The gene calls are TRBV27 and TRBJ2-1; D may be TRBD1 or TRBD2 (5 bases each). Between the trimmed V and J ends, which lost 2 bases and 3 bases, there was a span of 11 bases. Germline assignment: CDR1 MNHEY and CDR2 SMNVEV (reference sequence). The CDR3 has 15 amino acids. The CDR3 sequence is CASSLEGPFYNEQFF. Here the CDR3 DNA reads TGTGCCAGCAGTTTAGAGGGGCCCTTCTACAATGAGCAGTTCTTC.

V is TRBV18 and J is TRBJ2-3; no reliable D call. With 0 bases removed from V and 4 bases from J, the gap between germline ends came to 2 bases. This CDR3 region has 12 residues. CDR1 and CDR2 (germline): KGHSH, LQKENI. The CDR3 spells CASSPPADTQYF. DNA of the CDR3: TGTGCCAGCTCACCACCGGCAGATACGCAGTATTTT.

The J gene is TRBJ2-7, the V gene TRBV4-1, with TRBD1 matching 8 bases. The CDR3 consists of 18 residues. The junction had 10 bases not matched to a gene; V was cut back by 0 bases and J by 0 bases. Looked up from germline, CDR1 is MGHRA and CDR2 is YSYEKL. CDR3 DNA sequence: TGCGCCAGCAGCCAAGACCAGGGGGCCCTTCCCCTCTCCTACGAGCAGTACTTC. Residues: CASSQDQGALPLSYEQYF.

The V call is TRBV10-1, the J call TRBJ2-7, with TRBD2 identical over 10 bases. V shed 6 bases and J 2 bases; nucleotides not matched to a gene: 4. There are 14 residues in the CDR3. Germline V gene data show CDR1 as WNHNN and CDR2 as SYGVQD (reference sequence). The CDR3 protein is CASSQTSGPYEQYF. The CDR3 nucleotides are TGCGCCAGCAGCCAGACTAGCGGGCCCTACGAGCAGTACTTC.

This clone was counted a few times. The V call is TRBV14, the J call TRBJ2-2; possibly TRBD1 or TRBD2 for D (5 bases each). V lost 4 bases and J 0 bases, leaving 15 bases between the germline ends. The CDR3 has 17 amino acids. Germline CDR1 SGHDN, CDR2 FVKESK. The CDR3 spells CASSPISRGANTGELFF. CDR3 sequence (DNA): TGTGCCAGCAGCCCGATTTCTAGGGGAGCGAACACCGGGGAGCTGTTTTTT.

The chain carries TRBV5-6 and TRBJ1-1; 12 nucleotides align to TRBD1. Per the germline V gene, CDR1 is SGHDT and CDR2 is YYEEEE. The CDR3 is 18 amino acids. Losses at the gene ends were 2 bases for V and 1 base for J; bases not matched to a gene: 9. The CDR3 sequence is CASSFRDRGQLGNTEAFF. CDR3 DNA: TGTGCCAGCAGCTTCCGGGACAGGGGGCAACTCGGGAACACTGAAGCTTTCTTT.

In regard to this clone: At one end the junction does not follow the germline gene, possibly because of a read error. The chain recombines TRBV29-1 with TRBJ2-1; unclear D gene. In germline, CDR1 is SQVTM, CDR2 ANQGSEA. This CDR3 spans 9 amino acids. CDR3 loop: CSVEDRGLF. The CDR3, as DNA: TGCAGCGTTGAAGACCGCGGTCTCTTC.

This chain links TRBV18 with TRBJ1-3; D is uncertain. Germline V gives CDR1 KGHSH, CDR2 LQKENI. The CDR3 spans 12 residues. V was cut by 6 bases and J by 2 bases, with 5 bases left in between. DNA for the CDR3: TGTGCCAGCTCCCCCCCTGGAAACACCATATATTTT. Translating gives CASSPPGNTIYF.

The chain has TRBV19 and TRBJ1-3; no reliable D call. The CDR3 is 14 amino acids. Looked up from germline, CDR1 is LNHDA and CDR2 is SQIVND (reference sequence). Deletions cut 7 bases from V and 0 bases from J, with 10 bases between. CDR3 in amino acids: CASIGLYSGNTIYF. CDR3 nucleotides: TGTGCCAGTATCGGGCTATACTCTGGAAACACCATATATTTT.

V is TRBV12-1 and J is TRBJ2-6; the D call of TRBD1 is as the table states it, not checked on the DNA. TRBV12-1 is classified as a pseudogene. CDR3 length equals 17 residues. CDR3 DNA: TGTGCTTCCAAAAGGGACAGGGGGACCTCTGGGGCCAACGTCCTGACTTTC. Its translation: CASKRDRGTSGANVLTF.

This clone was seen just once. The V gene is TRBV21-1, the J gene TRBJ1-1; the table's D call, TRBD1, was not checked against the DNA. TRBV21-1 is a pseudogene. The CDR3 totals 16 residues. The CDR3 DNA sequence: TGTGCCAGCAGCATACCTCGGGACAGGGGCGCGACTGAAGCTTTCTTT. This gives the protein CASSIPRDRGATEAFF.

The chain links TRBV6-5 to TRBJ1-2, with 8 bases that match TRBD1. The V segment lost 2 bases and the J segment 8 bases; nucleotides outside the gene matches: 4. The CDR3 length is 13 residues. Per germline, CDR1 MNHEY and CDR2 SVGAGI. CDR3 protein: CASSYGQGRGYTF. Here the CDR3 DNA reads TGTGCCAGCAGTTACGGACAGGGTAGAGGCTACACCTTC.

This clone has a single count. The V gene is TRBV6-6, the J gene TRBJ2-2; D is unresolved. The germline V and J ends were trimmed by 0 bases and 1 base, with 3 bases remaining between them. CDR1 is MNHNY, CDR2 SVGAGI, per germline (reference sequence). The CDR3 spans 14 residues. The CDR3 sequence is CASSYSGNTGELFF. The DNA of the CDR3 is TGTGCCAGCAGTTACTCGGGGAACACCGGGGAGCTGTTTTTT.

The chain carries TRBV9 and TRBJ1-6; 8 bases align to TRBD1. The CDR3 length is 16 residues. V was clipped by 0 bases and J by 9 bases; unmatched bases: 8. Germline V gene sequence: CDR1 SGDLS, CDR2 YYNGEE. Here the CDR3 DNA reads TGTGCCAGCAGCGTAGCCCCTGGACAGGGCTCTTCACCCCTCCACTTT. It encodes CASSVAPGQGSSPLHF.

CDR3 DNA sequence: TGTGCCAGTAGTGCCGGGGACAGGGTGGGAGAGACCCAGTACTTC. Translation: CASSAGDRVGETQYF. J is TRBJ2-5 and V is TRBV19; 9 bases align to TRBD1. The junction had 8 bases not matched to a gene; V was cut back by 5 bases and J by 4 bases. CDR1 is LNHDA, CDR2 SQIVND, per germline (reference sequence). The CDR3 length is 15 residues.

This chain uses TRBV5-1 with TRBJ2-7, with 8 bases matching TRBD1. V lost 3 bases, J lost 0 bases, and 5 bases stayed unmatched. Germline V gene lookup returns CDR1 SGHRS and CDR2 YFSETQ. The CDR3 sequence is 15 residues long. This chain's CDR3 is CASSSGQASSYEQYF. CDR3 DNA sequence: TGCGCCAGCAGCTCGGGACAGGCAAGCTCCTACGAGCAGTACTTC.

In this sample, this clone turned up a few times. The CDR3, as DNA: TGTGCCAGCAGCTTATGGCAGGGGGCAGGGACCCAGTACTTC. Translated, it gives CASSLWQGAGTQYF. J is TRBJ2-5 and V is TRBV7-3; 8 bases align to TRBD1. V dropped 2 bases and J dropped 7; count of bases not matched to a gene: 6. The CDR3 contains 14 residues. CDR1 is SGHTA and CDR2 is FQGTGA in the germline V gene.

This chain joins TRBV30 and TRBJ1-1, with a weak D call TRBD1 (6 bases). Germline V gene lookup returns CDR1 GTSNPN and CDR2 SVGIG (reference sequence). Trimming removed 4 bases at V and 5 bases at J, with 8 bases between. This CDR3 contains 11 residues. In nucleotides, the CDR3 is TGTGCCTGGAAGGGGGGTACTGAAGCTTTCTTT. Translating gives CAWKGGTEAFF. Full variable domain (missing parts from reference TRBV30 and TRBJ1-1): SQTIHQWPATLVQPVGSPLSLECTVEGTSNPNLYWYRQAAGRGLQLLFYSVGIGQISSEVPQNLSASRPQDRQFILSSKKLLLSDSGFYLCAWKGGTEAFFGQGTRLTVV.

The V gene is TRBV28, the J gene TRBJ2-7; 9 bases align to TRBD1. This CDR3 has 15 amino acids. The V gene's germline CDR1 is MDHEN and CDR2 SYDVKM. V lost 4 bases, J lost 4 bases, and 8 bases stayed unmatched. CDR3 nucleotide sequence: TGTGCCAGCAGTTCGGGACAGGGAAGGGGGTACGAGCAGTACTTC. It yields the protein CASSSGQGRGYEQYF.

The rearrangement uses TRBV7-3 and TRBJ2-3; 8 nucleotides match TRBD2. Germline CDR1 SGHTA, CDR2 FQGTGA. There are 16 residues in the CDR3. V lost 5 bases, J lost 5 bases, and 12 bases stayed unmatched. This CDR3 reads CASSALIAGLGDTQYF. The CDR3, as DNA: TGTGCCAGCAGCGCCCTGATAGCGGGACTGGGAGATACGCAGTATTTT. Full variable domain (missing parts from reference TRBV7-3 and TRBJ2-3): GAGVSQTPSNKVTEKGKYVELRCDPISGHTALYWYRQSLGQGPEFLIYFQGTGAADDSGLPNDRFFAVRPEGSVSTLKIQRTERGDSAVYLCASSALIAGLGDTQYFGPGTRLTVL.

This sequence joins TRBV5-8 and TRBJ2-7, with TRBD2 matching 11 bases. Germline CDR1 is SGHTS and CDR2 is YDEGEE. The J segment lost 0 bases and the V segment lost 0 bases, leaving 5 bases of the junction unmatched. This CDR3 is 17 amino acids long. CDR3 sequence: CASSLELAGVYSYEQYF. In DNA, the CDR3 is TGTGCCAGCAGCTTGGAACTAGCGGGGGTTTACTCCTACGAGCAGTACTTC.

J is TRBJ2-6 and V is TRBV5-1; 7 nucleotides align to TRBD1. This CDR3 spans 15 amino acids. With V trimmed by 4 bases and J by 2 bases, 3 bases remained unmatched. Germline V CDR1 and CDR2: SGHRS, YFSETQ. CDR3 sequence (DNA): TGCGCCAGCAGCATACAGGGGACTGGGGCCAACGTCCTGACTTTC. This codes for CASSIQGTGANVLTF.

Only one count was recorded for this clone. The chain employs TRBV9 and TRBJ1-1, with a weak D call TRBD1 (5 bases). From germline, CDR1 is SGDLS and CDR2 YYNGEE. With 3 bases removed from V and 4 bases from J, the gap between germline ends came to 10 bases. The CDR3 sequence is 13 residues long. The CDR3 coding sequence is TGTGCCAGCAGCGCCGGGGACGGCACTGAAGCTTTCTTT. It encodes CASSAGDGTEAFF.

The rearrangement joins TRBV28 to TRBJ2-7, with a tentative D call TRBD1 (5 bases). This CDR3 is 13 amino acids long. Trimming took 3 bases from V and 3 from J, leaving 9 bases between them. Looked up from germline, CDR1 is MDHEN and CDR2 is SYDVKM. This CDR3 reads CASSFPGLYEQYF. In DNA form, the CDR3 reads TGTGCCAGCAGTTTCCCAGGGCTCTACGAGCAGTACTTC.

This chain links TRBV2 with TRBJ2-7, with 11 positions matching TRBD2. V dropped 3 bases and J dropped 0; count of bases not matched to a gene: 7. The CDR3 extends over 17 amino acids. Germline V gene data show CDR1 as SNHLY and CDR2 as FYNNEI. DNA for the CDR3: TGTGCCAGCAGTGAGAAGGGACTAGCGGCCAACTCCTACGAGCAGTACTTC. Protein: CASSEKGLAANSYEQYF.

The genes are TRBV9 and TRBJ2-7; 15 bases agree with TRBD2. CDR3 length: 18 residues. Germline assignment: CDR1 SGDLS and CDR2 YYNGEE. Losses at the gene ends were 3 bases for V and 2 bases for J; bases not matched to a gene: 9. The chain's CDR3 is CASSGKPGLAGGTYEQYF. The CDR3 DNA follows: TGTGCCAGCAGCGGTAAACCAGGACTAGCGGGAGGGACCTACGAGCAGTACTTC.